Each of the 30 T cell receptor beta chains below was sequenced from the same sample in a study of siplizumab effects on memory and regulatory T cells. Only in-frame clones appear in the TCRdb table, and some are missing; sequencing was by immunoSEQ multiplex PCR. Among 100,000 or so clones, roughly 94% were seen once, and the ten largest hold 0.55% to 0.65%. The sequenced sample consisted of Tregs sorted from blood. Receptors originate from a human donor in good health.

The chain employs TRBV28 and TRBJ2-7; 10 nucleotides match TRBD1. The germline gives CDR1 MDHEN, CDR2 SYDVKM. V gave up 5 bases and J gave up 6 bases; unmatched junction bases: 10. CDR3 size: 15 residues. CDR3 nucleotides: TGTGCCAGCAGTAACCGGGACAGGGGTTTTAGCGAGCAGTACTTC. Its protein is CASSNRDRGFSEQYF.

This rearrangement joins TRBV9 to TRBJ1-2; 9 bases map to TRBD1. The CDR3 contains 15 residues. Germline trimming cut 4 bases from V and 1 base from J; bases unmatched to any gene: 5. CDR1 SGDLS and CDR2 YYNGEE come from the germline V gene. The CDR3 reads CASSSRQGGNYGYTF. The CDR3 DNA reads as TGTGCCAGCAGCTCACGACAGGGGGGTAACTATGGCTACACCTTC.

This clone has only a few counts. The chain has TRBV18 and TRBJ1-5; perhaps TRBD1 as D (6 bases). Trimming shortened V by 4 bases and J by 6 bases, and 13 bases separated the two germline ends. Per the germline V gene, CDR1 is KGHSH and CDR2 is LQKENI. CDR3 length equals 14 residues. Here the CDR3 DNA reads TGTGCCAGCTCACTTGCACAGGGTACTCAGCCCCAGCATTTT. This encodes CASSLAQGTQPQHF.

In DNA form, the CDR3 reads TGTGCCAGCAGACTGGGACAGGGCCACACCGGGGAGCTGTTTTTT. This gives the protein CASRLGQGHTGELFF. The chain uses TRBV9 and TRBJ2-2; 9 bases match TRBD1. V shed 5 bases, J shed 3 bases, and the junction held 5 bases outside the gene matches. Germline V lookup: CDR1 SGDLS, CDR2 YYNGEE. The CDR3 length is 15 residues.

The chain recombines TRBV5-1 with TRBJ1-5, with D maybe TRBD1 (5 bases). Germline V gene lookup returns CDR1 SGHRS and CDR2 YFSETQ. Trimming cost V 7 bases and J 4 bases, with 12 bases left between them. There are 13 residues in the CDR3. The CDR3 DNA reads as TGCGCCAGCTCGATAGGGGTAAATCAGCCCCAGCATTTT. It codes for CASSIGVNQPQHF. Supplemented by reference TRBV5-1 and TRBJ1-5, the full variable domain reads KAGVTQTPRYLIKTRGQQVTLSCSPISGHRSVSWYQQTPGQGLQFLFEYFSETQRNKGNFPGRFSGRQFSNSRSEMNVSTLELGDSALYLCASSIGVNQPQHFGDGTRLSIL.

The count of this clone is one. This sequence joins TRBV4-1 and TRBJ1-2; 9 nucleotides match TRBD1. CDR1 MGHRA and CDR2 YSYEKL come from the germline V gene. This CDR3 comprises 16 residues. The junction had 9 bases not matched to a gene; V was cut back by 2 bases and J by 5 bases. CDR3 in amino acids: CASSQNNWDRAYGYTF. The CDR3 DNA sequence: TGCGCCAGCAGCCAAAACAACTGGGACAGGGCGTATGGCTACACCTTC.

The CDR3, as DNA: TGTGCCAGCAGTCTCCGACTAGCGGGAGCCTACAATGAGCAGTTCTTC. Protein: CASSLRLAGAYNEQFF. The V gene is TRBV27, the J gene TRBJ2-1, with 12 bases identical to TRBD2. Germline V gene data show CDR1 as MNHEY and CDR2 as SMNVEV (reference sequence). The CDR3 sequence is 16 residues long. Trimming removed 5 bases from V and 2 bases from J; junction bases left unmatched: 4.

This clone was seen only once. The V and J genes are TRBV28 and TRBJ1-3, with no clear D. In germline, CDR1 is MDHEN, CDR2 SYDVKM. The length of the CDR3 is 16 residues. V lost 1 base, J lost 0 bases, and 10 bases lay in between. The CDR3 spells CASSLLNGFSGNTIYF. In DNA form, the CDR3 reads TGTGCCAGCAGTTTATTGAACGGCTTCTCTGGAAACACCATATATTTT.

As DNA, the CDR3 is TGTGCCAGCAGTTCCGCACAGGGATCTAATCAGCCCCAGCATTTT. It is translated as CASSSAQGSNQPQHF. This sequence joins TRBV6-5 and TRBJ1-5; a weak D match, TRBD1 (6 bases). CDR3 length: 15 residues. Germline CDR1 MNHEY, CDR2 SVGAGI. V was shortened by 4 bases and J by 4 bases, with 14 bases between the two germline ends.

The chain recombines TRBV2 with TRBJ2-2; 9 bases line up with TRBD1. This CDR3 contains 15 residues. J lost 9 bases, V lost 6 bases, and 11 bases had no gene match. In germline, CDR1 is SNHLY, CDR2 FYNNEI. The CDR3: CASRATGGRLRELFF. The CDR3 DNA sequence: TGTGCCAGCAGAGCAACAGGGGGCCGGCTACGGGAGCTGTTTTTT.

The V and J genes are TRBV4-1 and TRBJ2-7, with D unclear. Germline values: CDR1 MGHRA, CDR2 YSYEKL. This CDR3 spans 13 amino acids. V was shortened by 4 bases and J by 6 bases, with 13 bases between the two germline ends. As DNA, the CDR3 is TGCGCCAGCAGCCGACAAACGGCACTCGAGCAGTACTTC. Encoded protein: CASSRQTALEQYF.

The chain recombines TRBV5-1 with TRBJ1-1, with 9 bases aligning to TRBD1. CDR1 and CDR2 from the germline V gene are SGHRS and YFSETQ. The CDR3 length is 13 residues. V shed 6 bases and J 5 bases; nucleotides not matched to a gene: 5. The CDR3 region has the DNA TGCGCCAGCACGACAGGGGGTCGGACTGAAGCTTTCTTT. This encodes CASTTGGRTEAFF.

The V call is TRBV6-1, the J call TRBJ1-1; no reliable D call. The CDR3 is 12 amino acids. In germline, CDR1 is MNHNS, CDR2 SASEGT. V lost 5 bases and J 3 bases, leaving 7 bases between the germline ends. The DNA of the CDR3 is TGTGCCAGCAGTCCCATATACACTGAAGCTTTCTTT. Its translation is CASSPIYTEAFF.

This clone was detected once. The rearrangement links TRBV6-5 to TRBJ1-3; D not resolved. Trimming took 6 bases from V and 0 from J, leaving 9 bases between them. From germline, CDR1 is MNHEY and CDR2 SVGAGI. This CDR3 has 14 amino acids. The DNA for the CDR3 is TGTGCCAGCAGAGAATGGGGCTCTGGAAACACCATATATTTT. Its protein product is CASREWGSGNTIYF.

This chain uses TRBV7-8 with TRBJ2-7; no definite D call. Trimming shortened V by 1 base and J by 3 bases, and 4 bases separated the two germline ends. CDR1 and CDR2 from the germline V gene are SGHVS and FQNEAQ. CDR3 size: 12 residues. CDR3 sequence (DNA): TGTGCCAGCAGCTTAGTGGACTACGAGCAGTACTTC. Protein: CASSLVDYEQYF.

This chain connects TRBV2 to TRBJ2-7; D gene uncertain. CDR1 is SNHLY and CDR2 is FYNNEI in the germline V gene. The CDR3 totals 9 residues. V gave up 6 bases and J gave up 9 bases, with 6 bases separating them. CDR3 sequence reads: CASSRSQYF. The CDR3, as DNA: TGTGCCAGCAGCAGGTCGCAGTACTTC.

The chain combines TRBV5-8 with TRBJ2-7; D unclear. Trimming took off 0 bases at V and 2 bases at J, with 9 bases between the two ends. Germline loops: CDR1 SGHTS, CDR2 YDEGEE. This CDR3 is 14 amino acids long. The CDR3 is CASSLGQAAYEQYF. The CDR3 DNA sequence: TGTGCCAGCAGCTTGGGGCAGGCGGCCTACGAGCAGTACTTC.

The J gene is TRBJ1-5, the V gene TRBV9; 8 bases align to TRBD1. The germline gives CDR1 SGDLS, CDR2 YYNGEE. Trimming at V came to 0 bases and at J to 11 bases, leaving 13 bases not matched to a gene. This CDR3 contains 16 residues. CDR3 DNA sequence: TGTGCCAGCAGCGTAGGTACAGGGGGGGCCCCGGAGGCCCAGCATTTT. It codes for CASSVGTGGAPEAQHF. Looking up the rest from reference TRBV9 and TRBJ1-5 gives the full variable domain: DSGVTQTPKHLITATGQRVTLRCSPRSGDLSVYWYQQSLDQGLQFLIQYYNGEERAKGNILERFSAQQFPDLHSELNLSSLELGDSALYFCASSVGTGGAPEAQHFGDGTRLSIL.

V and J are TRBV10-3 and TRBJ2-1; D not resolved. The CDR3 is 15 amino acids. Per the germline V gene, CDR1 is ENHRY and CDR2 is SYGVKD. Trimming removed 2 bases at V and 3 bases at J, with 11 bases between. DNA of the CDR3: TGTGCCATCAGTGAGGGCTGGACGGACTACAATGAGCAGTTCTTC. Translation: CAISEGWTDYNEQFF.

For this clone: The junction and the germline gene differ at one end; a read error may be behind it. The V gene is TRBV25-1, the J gene TRBJ2-2; 11 bases agree with TRBD1. This CDR3 contains 16 residues. CDR1 and CDR2 from the germline V gene are MGHDK and SYGVNS. In DNA, the CDR3 is TGTGCCACCTCGGACAGGGGGCGTTGGAACCCCGGGGAGCTGTTTTTT. Translating gives CATSDRGRWNPGELFF.

This chain uses TRBV7-8 with TRBJ2-1, with D possibly matching TRBD2 (5 bases). The germline V and J ends were trimmed by 5 bases and 7 bases, with 21 bases remaining between them. The CDR3 covers 16 residues. The V gene's germline CDR1 is SGHVS and CDR2 FQNEAQ. The CDR3 coding sequence is TGTGCCAGCAGCGGTCAAAGGTTAGGGAGCGAAAATGAGCAGTTCTTC. Amino acids: CASSGQRLGSENEQFF.

The V call is TRBV9, the J call TRBJ2-7, with D unresolved. Trimming left V 4 bases short and J 6 bases short, with 14 bases between. Germline CDR1 and CDR2: SGDLS and YYNGEE. The CDR3 is made up of 13 amino acids. The DNA for the CDR3 is TGTGCCAGCAGCCCCCAACCTTGGGGCGAGCAGTACTTC. This encodes CASSPQPWGEQYF.

The chain couples TRBV5-1 to TRBJ1-5; the D is unclear. The CDR3 extends over 14 amino acids. Trimming shortened V by 2 bases and J by 5 bases, and 11 bases separated the two germline ends. The germline V gene has CDR1 SGHRS and CDR2 YFSETQ. CDR3 loop: CASSLSGIDQPQHF. In DNA form, the CDR3 reads TGCGCCAGCAGCTTATCGGGAATAGATCAGCCCCAGCATTTT.

This chain connects TRBV9 to TRBJ2-4, with TRBD2 matching over 7 bases. CDR3 length: 18 residues. The germline V gene encodes CDR1 SGDLS and CDR2 YYNGEE. With 3 bases clipped from V and 3 bases from J, the junction kept 15 bases outside the gene matches. In DNA, the CDR3 is TGTGCCAGCAGCGGCGGGCCGGCGGGGGACGGGGGCAAAAACATTCAGTACTTC. Translated, it gives CASSGGPAGDGGKNIQYF.

The V gene is TRBV21-1, the J gene TRBJ1-2. TRBV21-1 is termed a pseudogene. This CDR3 is 15 amino acids long. CDR3 residues: CASGWIPPSLYGYTF. The CDR3 DNA is TGTGCCAGCGGTTGGATACCTCCTTCTCTCTATGGCTACACCTTC.

The sample holds a few counts of this clone. The chain recombines TRBV7-8 with TRBJ1-5, with a possible D match to TRBD1 (5 bases). CDR3 size: 14 residues. Between the trimmed V and J ends, which lost 3 bases and 5 bases, there was a span of 11 bases. Germline CDR1 reads SGHVS; CDR2 reads FQNEAQ. DNA for the CDR3: TGTGCCAGCAGCTTTTCATGGGGGGATCAGCCCCAGCATTTT. As protein: CASSFSWGDQPQHF.

The chain couples TRBV6-1 to TRBJ2-7; possibly TRBD2 for D (7 bases). CDR1 MNHNS and CDR2 SASEGT come from the germline V gene. V lost 7 bases to trimming and J lost 6 bases, with 16 bases between them. The CDR3 runs 13 residues. This CDR3 is CASIFKGGTEQYF. DNA for the CDR3: TGTGCCAGCATCTTCAAGGGGGGGACCGAGCAGTACTTC.

The V and J genes are TRBV7-9 and TRBJ2-5; possible D gene TRBD1, 6 bases. Trimming left V 6 bases short and J 5 bases short, with 19 bases between. CDR3 length: 15 amino acids. CDR1 and CDR2 from the germline V gene are SEHNR and FQNEAQ (reference sequence). Here the CDR3 DNA reads TGTGCCAGCAGATCCTTATGGGGGCATCGGGAGACCCAGTACTTC. This codes for CASRSLWGHRETQYF.

The chain has TRBV27 and TRBJ2-7; the match to TRBD2 covers 15 bases. The CDR3 has 15 residues. Looked up from germline, CDR1 is MNHEY and CDR2 is SMNVEV (reference sequence). Trimming at V came to 5 bases and at J to 6 bases, leaving 5 bases not matched to a gene. CDR3 sequence (DNA): TGTGCCAGCAGTCCCCTGGGACTAGCGGGAGGCGAGCAGTACTTC. Translating gives CASSPLGLAGGEQYF.

V usage is TRBV6-6 and J usage is TRBJ2-2; 10 bases map to TRBD2. Per germline, CDR1 MNHNY and CDR2 SVGAGI (reference sequence). After removal of 6 bases from V and 6 bases from J, the junction contained 4 bases not matched to a gene. The CDR3 consists of 14 residues. CDR3 residues: CASRSGRGAGELFF. The CDR3, as DNA: TGTGCCAGCAGGAGCGGGAGGGGGGCCGGGGAGCTGTTTTTT.